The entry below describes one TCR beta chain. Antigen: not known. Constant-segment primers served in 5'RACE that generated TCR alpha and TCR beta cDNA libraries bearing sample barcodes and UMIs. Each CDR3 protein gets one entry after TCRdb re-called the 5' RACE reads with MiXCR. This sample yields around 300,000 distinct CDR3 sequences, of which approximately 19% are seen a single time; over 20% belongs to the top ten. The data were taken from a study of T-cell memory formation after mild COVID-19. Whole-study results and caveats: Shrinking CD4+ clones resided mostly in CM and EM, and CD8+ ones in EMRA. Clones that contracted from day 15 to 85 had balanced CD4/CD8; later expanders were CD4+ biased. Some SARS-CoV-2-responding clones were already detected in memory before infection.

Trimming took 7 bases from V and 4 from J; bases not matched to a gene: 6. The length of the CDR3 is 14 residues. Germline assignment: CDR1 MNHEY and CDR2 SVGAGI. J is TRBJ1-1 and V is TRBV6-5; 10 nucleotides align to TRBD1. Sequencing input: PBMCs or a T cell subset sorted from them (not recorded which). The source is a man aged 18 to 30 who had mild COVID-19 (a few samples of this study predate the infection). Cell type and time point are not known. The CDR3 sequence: CASTKGTGVTEAFF. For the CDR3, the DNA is TGTGCCAGCACCAAAGGGACAGGGGTCACTGAAGCTTTCTTT.